This TCR beta chain was sequenced during a study of CD8 T cells in ankylosing spondylitis. CDR3 length equals 14 residues. The V gene lost 3 bases and the J gene lost 2 bases, with 10 bases spanning the gap. The germline gives CDR1 LGHDT, CDR2 YNNKEL (reference sequence). The authors made TCR beta libraries by quantitative 5'-RACE with molecular barcodes. MiXCR, applied by TCRdb to the 5' RACE reads, yields one record per CDR3 protein. This table has about 240,000 distinct CDR3 sequences, about 11% appearing once. The chain joins TRBV3-1 to TRBJ2-5; possibly TRBD1 for D (6 bases). The sample consisted of blood, either unsorted or a sorted T cell fraction (not recorded which). The TCR comes from a male donor with ankylosing spondylitis or in good health (not recorded which). The chain's CDR3 is CASSHETGQETQYF. CDR3 in DNA: TGTGCCAGCAGCCACGAGACAGGTCAAGAGACCCAGTACTTC.